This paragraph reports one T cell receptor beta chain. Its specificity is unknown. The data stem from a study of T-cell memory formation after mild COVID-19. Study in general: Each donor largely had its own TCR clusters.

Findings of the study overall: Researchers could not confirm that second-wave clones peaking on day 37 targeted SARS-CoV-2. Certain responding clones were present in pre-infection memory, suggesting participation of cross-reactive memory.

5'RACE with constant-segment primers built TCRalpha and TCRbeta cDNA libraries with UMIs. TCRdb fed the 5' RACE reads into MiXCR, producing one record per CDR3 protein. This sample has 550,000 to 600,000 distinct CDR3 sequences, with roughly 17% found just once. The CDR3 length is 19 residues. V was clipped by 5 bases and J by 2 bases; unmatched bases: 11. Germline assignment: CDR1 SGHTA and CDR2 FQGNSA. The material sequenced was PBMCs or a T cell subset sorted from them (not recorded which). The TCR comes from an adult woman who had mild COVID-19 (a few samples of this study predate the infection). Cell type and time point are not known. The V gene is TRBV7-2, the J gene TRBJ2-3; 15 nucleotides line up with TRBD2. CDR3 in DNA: TGTGCCAGCAGCATAGGACTAGCGGGAGGGCGGGTGAACACAGATACGCAGTATTTT. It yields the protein CASSIGLAGGRVNTDTQYF. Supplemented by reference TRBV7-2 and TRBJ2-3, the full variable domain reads GAGVSQSPSNKVTEKGKDVELRCDPISGHTALYWYRQSLGQGLEFLIYFQGNSAPDKSGLPSDRFSAERTGGSVSTLTIQRTQQEDSAVYLCASSIGLAGGRVNTDTQYFGPGTRLTVL.